This T cell receptor (beta chain) was recovered during a study of blood T cell repertoires in COVID-19. Study as a whole: The United States, Italy and Spain provided the acute and convalescent COVID-19 samples. The cDNA or gDNA used as material had been derived from T cells, B-cell-depleted T cells, or PBMCs.

As processed by the authors: By means of reference gene primer amplification, nucleated cell counts were estimated. Profiled with immunoSEQ multiplex PCR; TCRdb holds only in-frame clones, not every one. The V and J calls and clone size are taken from that table; D and trimming were inferred from the DNA. Of some 240,000 clones in the sample, roughly 89% were seen once. The CDR3 sequence is 14 residues long. V gave up 5 bases and J gave up 1 base; unmatched junction bases: 4. From germline, CDR1 is MNHEY and CDR2 SMNVEV (reference sequence). The specimen was peripheral blood. The rearrangement joins TRBV27 to TRBJ1-1, with 7 nucleotides matching TRBD1. The receptor was derived from a woman aged 40-49 years who had recovered from COVID-19. CDR3 DNA: TGTGCCAGCAGTCAACACAGGGGGAACACTGAAGCTTTCTTT. Residues: CASSQHRGNTEAFF.